The 30 T cell receptor beta chains reported below all come from one sample, sequenced in a study of identical twins. MiXCR, run by TCRdb on the 5' RACE reads, gives a single entry per CDR3 protein. The data contain roughly 720,000 distinct CDR3 sequences, 15% to 20% of them singletons. The sample was also linked to a second study, of T cells expressing NK-cell markers.

The sample comprised PBMCs. The receptors stem from a woman younger than 35 in good health.

This clonotype was detected a few times. This rearrangement joins TRBV11-2 to TRBJ2-4; D gene unclear. V was shortened by 8 bases and J by 0 bases, with 8 bases between the two germline ends. The CDR3 is made up of 13 amino acids. Germline V CDR1 and CDR2: SGHAT, FQNNGV. CDR3 nucleotides: TGTGCCAGCGCTGATATAGCCAAAAACATTCAGTACTTC. Translation gives CASADIAKNIQYF.

This clonotype was detected only a few times. The J gene is TRBJ2-7, the V gene TRBV29-1, with D unresolved. Germline CDR1 reads SQVTM; CDR2 reads ANQGSEA. The CDR3 contains 12 residues. Trimming cost V 7 bases and J 1 base, with 11 bases left between them. The CDR3 region is CSAQGSSYEQYF. CDR3 bases: TGCAGCGCCCAAGGTTCATCCTACGAGCAGTACTTC.

The rearrangement joins TRBV9 to TRBJ2-1, with D possibly matching TRBD2 (6 bases). Trimming shortened V by 4 bases and J by 3 bases, and 11 bases separated the two germline ends. CDR1 is SGDLS and CDR2 is YYNGEE in the germline V gene. The length of the CDR3 is 14 residues. CDR3 DNA: TGTGCCAGCAGCCCCGGGGGATTCTACAATGAGCAGTTCTTC. Encoded protein: CASSPGGFYNEQFF.

This clonotype was picked up a small number of times. The V call is TRBV7-2, the J call TRBJ2-7; D is ambiguous. Germline-derived CDR1 and CDR2 are SGHTA and FQGNSA. Trimming stripped 5 bases from V and 1 base from J, with 12 bases between. The CDR3 covers 14 residues. This CDR3 reads CASSARSPSYEQYF. The CDR3 DNA sequence: TGTGCCAGCAGCGCGCGGAGTCCTTCCTACGAGCAGTACTTC.

This clonotype has more than one count but fewer than ten. This CDR3 reads CASSLVTSEGEQYF. The CDR3 DNA reads TGTGCCAGCAGCTTAGTAACTAGCGAGGGTGAGCAGTACTTC. The chain is built from TRBV13 and TRBJ2-7, with 7 bases lining up with TRBD2. CDR1 PRHDT and CDR2 FYEKMQ come from the germline V gene (reference sequence). The CDR3 totals 14 residues. Trimming removed 1 base from V and 7 bases from J; junction bases left unmatched: 7.

This clonotype has only a few counts. This sequence joins TRBV6-5 and TRBJ2-4, with 10 nucleotides matching TRBD2. CDR3 length: 19 amino acids. V trimming: 2 bases; J trimming: 1 base; junction bases outside the gene matches: 11. CDR1 MNHEY and CDR2 SVGAGI come from the germline V gene. The CDR3 protein is CASSYRASGREAAKNIQYF. CDR3 DNA sequence: TGTGCCAGCAGTTACCGGGCTAGCGGGAGAGAGGCCGCCAAAAACATTCAGTACTTC.

The V gene is TRBV7-9, the J gene TRBJ2-5; D is unresolved. Germline loops: CDR1 SEHNR, CDR2 FQNEAQ (reference sequence). This CDR3 comprises 12 residues. Trimming left V 5 bases short and J 7 bases short, with 11 bases between. CDR3 loop: CASSPPSGTQYF. The CDR3 coding sequence is TGTGCCAGCAGCCCTCCGTCGGGGACCCAGTACTTC.

The chain joins TRBV20-1 to TRBJ1-1; weak D call: TRBD1 (5 bases). V was shortened by 3 bases and J by 0 bases, with 8 bases between the two germline ends. Germline assignment: CDR1 DFQATT and CDR2 SNEGSKA (reference sequence). The CDR3 loop spans 13 amino acids. Here the CDR3 reads CSARGLMNTEAFF. The CDR3 region has the DNA TGCAGTGCTAGGGGACTGATGAACACTGAAGCTTTCTTT.

This clonotype was found a few times. V and J are TRBV19 and TRBJ1-6; 7 bases line up with TRBD1. Germline lookup yields CDR1 LNHDA and CDR2 SQIVND (reference sequence). The V segment lost 7 bases and the J segment 5 bases; nucleotides outside the gene matches: 5. The CDR3 is 14 amino acids. The CDR3 region has the DNA TGTGCCAGTACCGCCGGGACAGATAATTCACCCCTCCACTTT. This sequence encodes CASTAGTDNSPLHF. Variable domain in full (rest from reference TRBV19 and TRBJ1-6): DGGITQSPKYLFRKEGQNVTLSCEQNLNHDAMYWYRQDPGQGLRLIYYSQIVNDFQKGDIAEGYSVSREKKESFPLTVTSAQKNPTAFYLCASTAGTDNSPLHFGNGTRLTVT.

This clonotype was counted once. The V call is TRBV24-1, the J call TRBJ2-7; D gene uncertain. In germline, CDR1 is KGHDR, CDR2 SFDVKD. Trimming stripped 0 bases from V and 0 bases from J, with 11 bases between. The CDR3 consists of 16 residues. CDR3 coding DNA: TGTGCCACCAGTGATTTGCACAGAACCTCCTCCTACGAGCAGTACTTC. Translated, it gives CATSDLHRTSSYEQYF.

This clonotype was picked up a small number of times. The chain recombines TRBV6-1 with TRBJ2-3, with no clear D. Germline V gene lookup returns CDR1 MNHNS and CDR2 SASEGT. This CDR3 contains 15 residues. Trimming pared 6 bases from V and 4 bases from J, leaving 17 bases between. In DNA, the CDR3 is TGTGCCAGCAGCCCTACAATTTCAATTTCAGATACGCAGTATTTT. Its protein product is CASSPTISISDTQYF.

This sequence joins TRBV11-2 and TRBJ2-1; TRBD1 or TRBD2 may be the D gene (7 bases each). V was pared by 5 bases and J by 8 bases, with 19 bases between. Per the germline V gene, CDR1 is SGHAT and CDR2 is FQNNGV. The CDR3 totals 15 residues. The CDR3 nucleotides are TGTGCCAGCAGCCCCGGGGAGGGGGCAATGGATGAGCAGTTCTTC. It translates to CASSPGEGAMDEQFF.

This clonotype was detected a few times. The rearrangement links TRBV20-1 to TRBJ2-7; 9 nucleotides agree with TRBD1. CDR3 length: 13 residues. V dropped 3 bases and J dropped 2; count of bases not matched to a gene: 2. The germline CDR1 and CDR2 sequences are DFQATT and SNEGSKA (reference sequence). This CDR3 is CSASHRGPYEQYF. CDR3 nucleotides: TGCAGTGCTAGTCACAGGGGGCCCTACGAGCAGTACTTC.

This chain connects TRBV5-1 to TRBJ2-3; the match to TRBD2 covers 8 bases. The V segment lost 0 bases and the J segment 5 bases; nucleotides outside the gene matches: 11. CDR3 length: 17 residues. The germline V gene encodes CDR1 SGHRS and CDR2 YFSETQ. CDR3 nucleotide sequence: TGCGCCAGCAGCTTGGCCTTACGGGGGCTAGCGGGAGATACGCAGTATTTT. Encoded protein: CASSLALRGLAGDTQYF.

The chain links TRBV13 to TRBJ1-1; D not certain. This CDR3 comprises 12 residues. The V and J ends lost 2 bases and 6 bases respectively, with 7 bases between them. Germline CDR1 and CDR2: PRHDT and FYEKMQ (reference sequence). This CDR3 is CASSLPKAEAFF. The CDR3 coding sequence is TGTGCCAGCAGCTTACCGAAGGCTGAAGCTTTCTTT.

This clonotype was seen more than once but under ten times. The rearrangement joins TRBV15 to TRBJ2-1; 15 bases agree with TRBD2. This CDR3 region has 20 residues. CDR1 and CDR2 (germline): LNHNV, YYDKDF (reference sequence). V was clipped by 0 bases and J by 4 bases; unmatched bases: 10. CDR3 DNA: TGTGCCACCAGCAGAGATCTTCCCGGGACTAGCGGGAGGTGGTACAATGAGCAGTTCTTC. This codes for CATSRDLPGTSGRWYNEQFF. Full variable domain (missing parts from reference TRBV15 and TRBJ2-1): DAMVIQNPRYQVTQFGKPVTLSCSQTLNHNVMYWYQQKSSQAPKLLFHYYDKDFNNEADTPDNFQSRRPNTSFCFLDIRSPGLGDTAMYLCATSRDLPGTSGRWYNEQFFGPGTRLTVL.

The table lists this clonotype with many counts. The chain combines TRBV12-3 or TRBV12-4 with TRBJ1-2, with unresolved D. The CDR3 length is 13 residues. V shed 3 bases and J shed 2 bases, with 7 bases lying between them. CDR3 sequence (DNA): TGTGCCAGCAGTTTCGCCGGAAACTATGGCTACACCTTC. Protein: CASSFAGNYGYTF.

This clonotype was seen a few times. The chain has TRBV4-1 and TRBJ1-1; D not resolved. Trimming removed 0 bases at V and 0 bases at J, with 11 bases between. This CDR3 has 16 residues. Germline loops: CDR1 MGHRA, CDR2 YSYEKL. CDR3 nucleotides: TGCGCCAGCAGCCAAGATCCGAGGCATTTGAACACTGAAGCTTTCTTT. Protein product: CASSQDPRHLNTEAFF.

This clonotype was detected a few times. V is TRBV27 and J is TRBJ1-1; a weak D match, TRBD1 (6 bases). V was cut by 10 bases and J by 4 bases, with 10 bases left in between. The CDR3 loop spans 11 amino acids. Germline CDR1 reads MNHEY; CDR2 reads SMNVEV (reference sequence). Written as DNA, the CDR3 is TGTGCCACCTACAGGGCCACTGAAGCTTTCTTT. Translating gives CATYRATEAFF.

This clonotype was picked up many times. The chain carries TRBV20-1 and TRBJ1-1, with D hard to call. The CDR3 is made up of 15 amino acids. V lost 0 bases and J lost 5, with 16 bases in between. Per germline, CDR1 DFQATT and CDR2 SNEGSKA (reference sequence). The chain's CDR3 is CSARDIGREATEAFF. The DNA for the CDR3 is TGCAGTGCTAGAGATATCGGTAGGGAGGCTACTGAAGCTTTCTTT.

The chain employs TRBV4-1 and TRBJ2-1; a possible D gene is TRBD2 (6 bases). The CDR3 extends over 16 amino acids. Deletions cut 1 base from V and 5 bases from J, with 15 bases between. Germline loops: CDR1 MGHRA, CDR2 YSYEKL. The CDR3 is CASSQGPGLHDNEQFF. Here the CDR3 DNA reads TGCGCCAGCAGCCAAGGGCCGGGACTCCATGACAATGAGCAGTTCTTC.

The V gene is TRBV3-1, the J gene TRBJ2-3, with 9 bases aligning to TRBD2. Germline loops: CDR1 LGHDT, CDR2 YNNKEL (reference sequence). The CDR3 runs 16 residues. The V and J ends lost 1 base and 3 bases, in that order; junction bases with no gene match: 5. The DNA for the CDR3 is TGTGCCAGCAGCCAAGCGGGGAGCGGGGGGACAGATACGCAGTATTTT. Residues: CASSQAGSGGTDTQYF.

The chain has TRBV4-3 and TRBJ2-2; D unclear. Trimming took 0 bases from V and 6 from J, leaving 11 bases between them. This CDR3 region has 15 residues. Germline V gene data show CDR1 as LGHNA and CDR2 as YSLEER. CDR3 in amino acids: CASSQELHYPGELFF. CDR3 bases: TGCGCCAGCAGCCAAGAGCTCCACTACCCCGGGGAGCTGTTTTTT.

CDR3 DNA: TGTGCCTCCCGCCGATTGGGACAGGGAGCCGGGGAGCTGTTTTTT. Its protein product is CASRRLGQGAGELFF. The rearrangement links TRBV10-3 to TRBJ2-2; 9 positions agree with TRBD1. CDR3 length equals 15 residues. The ends lost 11 bases at V and 6 bases at J; junction bases unmatched: 13. In germline, CDR1 is ENHRY, CDR2 SYGVKD.

About this clonotype: The junction and the germline gene differ at one end; a read error may be behind it. V is TRBV11-2 and J is TRBJ2-3; 9 bases line up with TRBD1. CDR1 is SGHAT, CDR2 FQNNGV, per germline. The CDR3 spans 13 residues. CDR3 DNA: TGTGCCAGCAGCTTAGAGGGGACAGGGTCCCGGCAATTT. It translates to CASSLEGTGSRQF.

V is TRBV5-1 and J is TRBJ2-7; 10 bases align to TRBD2. The V gene end was trimmed by 6 bases and the J gene end by 2 bases; junction bases not matched to a gene: 8. The CDR3 runs to 15 residues. The germline gives CDR1 SGHRS, CDR2 YFSETQ. The CDR3 DNA reads as TGCGCCAGCACCCGGGGGACTAGCGACCCCTACGAGCAGTACTTC. It yields the protein CASTRGTSDPYEQYF.

V is TRBV12-3 or TRBV12-4 and J is TRBJ1-2, with TRBD1 matching 9 bases. Trimming took 6 bases from V and 2 from J; bases not matched to a gene: 4. This CDR3 is built from 14 residues. The CDR3 DNA is TGTGCCAGCAGAATCGGGACAGGGAACTATGGCTACACCTTC. This translates into CASRIGTGNYGYTF.

This clonotype was detected only a few times. The chain carries TRBV27 and TRBJ2-7, with 10 bases identical to TRBD1. J gave up 4 bases and V 6 bases, and 12 bases lay outside the gene matches. There are 16 residues in the CDR3. Germline V gene lookup returns CDR1 MNHEY and CDR2 SMNVEV (reference sequence). The CDR3 DNA reads TGTGCCAGCAGAGTCGGCCCCGGGACAGGGGTTTACGAGCAGTACTTC. Protein: CASRVGPGTGVYEQYF.

The rearrangement links TRBV12-3 or TRBV12-4 to TRBJ1-2, with D maybe TRBD1 (5 bases). There are 15 residues in the CDR3. V gave up 1 base and J gave up 4 bases, with 13 bases separating them. CDR3 residues: CASSLGGEGIYGYTF. In nucleotides, the CDR3 is TGTGCCAGCAGTTTAGGAGGGGAGGGTATCTATGGCTACACCTTC.

Turning to this clonotype: An end of the junction does not agree with germline; a read error may underlie this. The chain is built from TRBV5-1 and TRBJ2-2; no clear D gene. The CDR3 spans 15 residues. Germline CDR1 is SGHRS and CDR2 is YFSETQ. The CDR3 DNA is TGCACCAGCAGCTTGGTCCAAGATCTTACCGGGGAGCTGTTTTTT. Amino acids: CTSSLVQDLTGELFF.